The next 29 T cell receptor beta chains were all read from a single sample in a study of circulating CD8 cells and anti-PD-1 response in melanoma. From live CD3+CD8+TCRalphabeta+ cells, four PD-1 and/or TIGIT subsets were sorted. The QIAseq Immune Repertoire TCR panel built the libraries from around 15 ng of total RNA. One entry per CDR3 protein, called by TCRdb with MiXCR from the reads. This table has some 150 distinct CDR3 sequences, 15% to 20% appearing once. Sequenced material: CD8+ T cells from PBMCs, taken at baseline or after one month of anti-PD-1 therapy (not recorded which). The receptors derive from a human donor with melanoma.

With respect to this clonotype: It differs at one base from a far larger clone, so likely a read error. The chain links TRBV29-1 to TRBJ2-7, with 7 bases identical to TRBD1. CDR3 length: 12 amino acids. Per germline, CDR1 SQVTM and CDR2 ANQGSEA. With 5 bases clipped from V and 7 bases from J, the junction kept 8 bases outside the gene matches. CDR3 residues: CSVTGVVNEQYF. DNA for the CDR3: TGCAGCGTTACAGGGGTTGTGAATGAGCAGTACTTC.

In this sample, this clonotype is medium-sized (0.01 to 0.1%). CDR3 region: CASSRSWDRAGEQYF. CDR3 in DNA: TGTGCCAGCAGTCGGAGCTGGGACAGGGCTGGCGAGCAGTACTTC. The chain employs TRBV28 and TRBJ2-7; 9 bases agree with TRBD1. The ends lost 5 bases at V and 6 bases at J; junction bases unmatched: 11. CDR1 MDHEN and CDR2 SYDVKM come from the germline V gene. The CDR3 spans 15 residues.

By its share, this clonotype is medium-sized. This chain connects TRBV20-1 to TRBJ1-3; D is undetermined. This CDR3 region has 15 residues. From germline, CDR1 is DFQATT and CDR2 SNEGSKA (reference sequence). The V and J ends lost 0 bases and 0 bases respectively, with 9 bases between them. The CDR3 DNA is TGCAGTGCTAGAGATGACACCCGCTCTGGAAACACCATATATTTT. Amino acids: CSARDDTRSGNTIYF.

By share, this clonotype counts as large. CDR3 amino acids: CASSRLAGGVGEQFF. CDR3 sequence (DNA): TGTGCCAGCAGCCGACTGGCGGGAGGGGTAGGTGAGCAGTTCTTC. This chain links TRBV7-3 with TRBJ2-1, with 9 bases identical to TRBD2. Germline V gene sequence: CDR1 SGHTA, CDR2 FQGTGA. The length of the CDR3 is 15 residues. Trimming at V came to 5 bases and at J to 9 bases, leaving 11 bases not matched to a gene.

By frequency in the sample, this clonotype is large (0.1 to 1%). J is TRBJ2-7 and V is TRBV5-1, with TRBD2 as a possible D gene (5 bases). Trimming took 2 bases from V and 6 from J, leaving 15 bases between them. Germline V gives CDR1 SGHRS, CDR2 YFSETQ. The CDR3 consists of 14 residues. DNA of the CDR3: TGCGCCAGCAGCTTCGGAGGCACCGCTCGCGAGCAGTACTTC. It is translated as CASSFGGTAREQYF.

This clonotype is termed hyperexpanded. V is TRBV27 and J is TRBJ2-5; TRBD2 agrees at 12 bases. Germline V CDR1 and CDR2: MNHEY, SMNVEV (reference sequence). The CDR3 spans 16 residues. Trimming cost V 5 bases and J 2 bases; bases outside gene matches: 6. The CDR3 DNA reads as TGTGCCAGCAGTGAGGGACTAGCGGGCTTACAAGAGACCCAGTACTTC. Translation gives CASSEGLAGLQETQYF.

This clonotype is deemed medium-sized. V and J are TRBV20-1 and TRBJ2-1; the match to TRBD2 covers 11 bases. V was pared by 2 bases and J by 4 bases, with 4 bases of the junction left unmatched. The V gene's germline CDR1 is DFQATT and CDR2 SNEGSKA (reference sequence). The CDR3 is 15 residues long. CDR3 sequence (DNA): TGCAGTGCTAGAAATAGCGGGAGGGAATACAATGAGCAGTTCTTC. Translating gives CSARNSGREYNEQFF.

This clonotype is medium-sized. At one end, the junction sequence differs from germline, possibly due to a read error. The chain carries TRBV27 and TRBJ2-7, with TRBD1 matching 7 bases. The CDR3 has 13 amino acids. Germline V gene data show CDR1 as MNHEY and CDR2 as SMNVEV (reference sequence). The CDR3 region is CASGYTGAGERYF. The CDR3 DNA follows: TGTGCCAGCGGATACACAGGGGCAGGGGAGCGGTACTTC.

In regard to this clonotype: The CDR3 carries no conserved terminal phenylalanine or tryptophan, so it likely arises from a read error. CDR3 bases: TGCAGCGTTGAAGGGCAAGGAGGCACTGGAGCTTTCTAT. This translates into CSVEGQGGTGAFY. The chain uses TRBV29-1 and TRBJ1-1; no reliable D call. The V gene's germline CDR1 is SQVTM and CDR2 ANQGSEA. This CDR3 has 13 amino acids.

This clonotype is labeled medium-sized. This chain links TRBV20-1 with TRBJ2-2, with a possible D match to TRBD2 (5 bases). Germline lookup yields CDR1 DFQATT and CDR2 SNEGSKA (reference sequence). The CDR3 has 16 amino acids. V was clipped by 0 bases and J by 3 bases, with 14 bases between them. As DNA, the CDR3 is TGCAGTGCTAGAGATCTGGACCTAGCTGACACCGGGGAGCTGTTTTTT. Translated, it gives CSARDLDLADTGELFF.

By frequency in the sample, this clonotype is medium-sized. DNA for the CDR3: TGCAGTGCGGCGGGGACAGGGTTTTCATACGAGCAGTACTTC. Its protein product is CSAAGTGFSYEQYF. The V call is TRBV20-1, the J call TRBJ2-7; 9 nucleotides line up with TRBD1. Germline-derived CDR1 and CDR2 are DFQATT and SNEGSKA (reference sequence). This CDR3 spans 14 amino acids. V was clipped by 6 bases and J by 4 bases; unmatched bases: 10.

This clonotype was seen a single time. The junction departs from germline at one end; a sequencing error may be responsible. V usage is TRBV2 and J usage is TRBJ2-3; D is unresolved. This CDR3 is built from 12 residues. Germline V gene sequence: CDR1 SNHLY, CDR2 FYNNEI. The CDR3, as DNA: TGTGCCAGCAGGGAAGGGACAGATACGCAGTATTTT. It translates to CASREGTDTQYF.

This clonotype is large. V gene TRBV11-1 combines with J gene TRBJ2-7; TRBD1 matches at 9 bases. The germline gives CDR1 SGHAT, CDR2 FQDESV (reference sequence). The CDR3 is 15 residues long. With V trimmed by 6 bases and J by 6 bases, 12 bases remained unmatched. The CDR3 spells CASRPTDRGIAEQYF. The CDR3 region has the DNA TGTGCCAGCAGACCAACGGACAGGGGTATCGCCGAGCAGTACTTC. The whole variable domain, remainder taken from reference TRBV11-1 and TRBJ2-7, is EAEVAQSPRYKITEKSQAVAFWCDPISGHATLYWYRQILGQGPELLVQFQDESVVDDSQLPKDRFSAERLKGVDSTLKIQPAELGDSAMYLCASRPTDRGIAEQYFGPGTRLTVT.

The rearrangement links TRBV27 to TRBJ2-1; no clear D gene. Germline CDR1 and CDR2: MNHEY and SMNVEV (reference sequence). This CDR3 is built from 12 residues. V lost 4 bases and J lost 5, with 6 bases in between. CDR3 amino acids: CASSSTDNEQFF. The CDR3 DNA is TGTGCCAGCAGTTCCACAGACAATGAGCAGTTCTTC.

On this clonotype: A single base is all that separates this from a far larger clone, so a read error is likely. J is TRBJ2-1 and V is TRBV5-4, with D possibly being TRBD2 (5 bases). The germline V gene encodes CDR1 SGHNT and CDR2 YYREEE (reference sequence). V lost 3 bases, J lost 13 bases, and 26 bases lay in between. The CDR3 has 16 amino acids. The chain's CDR3 is CASSSRDYLAKNIQFF. In DNA form, the CDR3 reads TGTGCCAGCAGCTCCCGGGATTACCTAGCCAAAAACATTCAGTTCTTC.

In its sample, this clonotype is large. The rearrangement links TRBV2 to TRBJ2-3; weak D call: TRBD2 (6 bases). This CDR3 is built from 16 residues. The germline V gene has CDR1 SNHLY and CDR2 FYNNEI. Trimming pared 1 base from V and 5 bases from J, leaving 16 bases between. The CDR3 spells CASSEGSGEMGDTQYF. The DNA of the CDR3 is TGTGCCAGCAGTGAAGGGTCGGGAGAAATGGGAGATACGCAGTATTTT.

This clonotype ranks as medium-sized. V and J are TRBV27 and TRBJ2-1, with D maybe TRBD1 (5 bases). This CDR3 region has 15 residues. The germline V gene has CDR1 MNHEY and CDR2 SMNVEV (reference sequence). V lost 2 bases and J lost 0, with 8 bases in between. CDR3 coding DNA: TGTGCCAGCAGTTTACAGGGCGGCTCCTACAATGAGCAGTTCTTC. As protein: CASSLQGGSYNEQFF.

A word on this clonotype: A single base is all that separates this from a far larger clone, so a read error is likely. The V and J genes are TRBV27 and TRBJ2-7; unclear D gene. The J call is uncertain, as TRBJ2-5 better fits the DNA end. Germline V gene sequence: CDR1 MNHEY, CDR2 SMNVEV (reference sequence). The CDR3 sequence is 14 residues long. CDR3 sequence (DNA): TGTGCCAGCAGTTCAGGATCAGGATTTGCGACCCAGTACTTC. It specifies CASSSGSGFATQYF.

Of note for this clonotype: Sequence at one end of the junction differs from germline and may be a read error. The chain recombines TRBV2 with TRBJ1-1; D not certain. The CDR3 length is 17 residues. Germline CDR1 SNHLY, CDR2 FYNNEI. The CDR3 loop is CASSGLWTRTMNTEAFF. CDR3 coding DNA: TGTGCCAGCAGTGGCCTCTGGACCCGGACCATGAACACTGAAGCCTTCTTT.

In its sample, this clonotype is medium-sized. The gene calls are TRBV24-1 and TRBJ2-1, with a weak D call TRBD1 (5 bases). Between the trimmed V and J ends, which lost 2 bases and 8 bases, there was a span of 12 bases. Germline-derived CDR1 and CDR2 are KGHDR and SFDVKD. The CDR3 spans 14 residues. DNA of the CDR3: TGTGCCACCAGTGATTGGCAGGGCGATTATGAGCAGTTCTTC. Translation gives CATSDWQGDYEQFF.

This clonotype counts as large. The chain has TRBV27 and TRBJ2-7, with D possibly being TRBD1 (5 bases). Germline V lookup: CDR1 MNHEY, CDR2 SMNVEV (reference sequence). V dropped 2 bases and J dropped 1 base, with 6 bases sitting between them. This CDR3 has 13 amino acids. CDR3 protein: CASSLQGSYEQYF. The CDR3 DNA reads as TGTGCCAGCAGTTTACAGGGTTCCTACGAGCAGTACTTC.

This clonotype was seen more than once but under ten times. The chain employs TRBV7-3 and TRBJ2-1; D gene unclear. The V and J ends lost 4 bases and 0 bases respectively, with 4 bases between them. The CDR3 consists of 13 residues. CDR1 is SGHTA, CDR2 FQGTGA, per germline. The CDR3 loop reads CASSSNSYNEQFF. The DNA for the CDR3 is TGTGCCAGCAGCTCCAACTCCTACAATGAGCAGTTCTTC.

By share, this clonotype counts as large. The chain joins TRBV28 to TRBJ2-2, with D unclear. V shed 4 bases and J shed 0 bases, with 12 bases lying between them. CDR1 and CDR2 (germline): MDHEN, SYDVKM. The CDR3 loop spans 16 amino acids. CDR3 in amino acids: CASSSPFSTNTGELFF. The CDR3 DNA is TGTGCCAGCAGTTCCCCCTTCTCAACGAACACCGGGGAGCTGTTTTTT.

By proportion, this clonotype is medium-sized. The chain uses TRBV20-1 and TRBJ2-5; possible D gene TRBD2, 6 bases. From germline, CDR1 is DFQATT and CDR2 SNEGSKA (reference sequence). Trimming shortened V by 6 bases and J by 4 bases, and 21 bases separated the two germline ends. This CDR3 is 15 amino acids long. The CDR3 protein is CSAEKTRWGRETQYF. CDR3 DNA sequence: TGCAGTGCGGAAAAGACTAGGTGGGGACGAGAGACCCAGTACTTC.

By its share, this clonotype is hyperexpanded. This chain connects TRBV6-6 to TRBJ2-2; TRBD1 is a possible D gene (5 bases). From germline, CDR1 is MNHNY and CDR2 SVGAGI (reference sequence). The CDR3 loop spans 16 amino acids. V was cut by 8 bases and J by 0 bases, with 16 bases left in between. CDR3: CASGQDFWPNTGELFF. The CDR3 nucleotides read TGTGCCAGCGGACAAGATTTTTGGCCGAACACCGGGGAGCTGTTTTTT.

This clonotype is classed as medium-sized. J is TRBJ2-1 and V is TRBV9; maybe TRBD2 (7 bases). The CDR3 loop spans 13 amino acids. Germline CDR1 reads SGDLS; CDR2 reads YYNGEE. V was shortened by 4 bases and J by 12 bases, with 17 bases between the two germline ends. CDR3 amino acids: CASSPRGGGGQFF. The CDR3 DNA sequence: TGTGCCAGCAGCCCTCGGGGCGGGGGCGGGCAGTTCTTC.

By share, this clonotype ranks as large. The chain links TRBV18 to TRBJ2-5; D tentatively reads TRBD1 or TRBD2 (5 bases each). The CDR3 consists of 18 residues. V was pared by 0 bases and J by 2 bases, with 19 bases between. From germline, CDR1 is KGHSH and CDR2 LQKENI. The CDR3 loop reads CASSPPVGTGVFQETQYF. CDR3 sequence (DNA): TGTGCCAGCTCACCACCAGTCGGGACCGGGGTCTTTCAAGAGACCCAGTACTTC.

This clonotype is termed hyperexpanded (1% or more). The rearrangement joins TRBV7-3 to TRBJ2-2; D may be TRBD2 (6 bases). Germline-derived CDR1 and CDR2 are SGHTA and FQGTGA. The V end was cut by 5 bases, the J end by 4 bases, with 14 bases between. The CDR3 contains 15 residues. CDR3 region: CASSRLARGTGELFF. The CDR3 DNA reads TGTGCCAGCAGCCGGCTAGCGAGAGGCACCGGGGAGCTGTTTTTT.

This clonotype is medium-sized in the sample. An end of the junction does not agree with germline; a read error may underlie this. This chain uses TRBV6-4 with TRBJ2-2; weak D call: TRBD1 (6 bases). CDR1 is MRHNA, CDR2 SNTAGT, per germline. The CDR3 runs to 14 residues. The CDR3 is CASGDGTNTGELFF. DNA of the CDR3: TGTGCCAGCGGTGACGGGACAAACACCGGGGAGCTGTTTTTT.